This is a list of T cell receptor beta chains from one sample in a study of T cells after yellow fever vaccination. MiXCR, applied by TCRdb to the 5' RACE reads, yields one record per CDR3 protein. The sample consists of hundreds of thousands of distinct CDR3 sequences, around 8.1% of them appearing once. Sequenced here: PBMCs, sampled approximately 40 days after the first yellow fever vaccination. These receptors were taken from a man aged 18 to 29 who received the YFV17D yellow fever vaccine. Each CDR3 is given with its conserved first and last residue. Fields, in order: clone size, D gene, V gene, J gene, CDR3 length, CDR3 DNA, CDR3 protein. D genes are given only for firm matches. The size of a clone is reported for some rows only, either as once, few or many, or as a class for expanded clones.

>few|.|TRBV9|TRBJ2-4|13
TGTGCCAGCAGCGTAGGGGGGAAAAACATTCAGTACTTC
CASSVGGKNIQYF
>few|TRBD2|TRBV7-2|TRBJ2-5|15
TGTGCCAGCAGCTTTTATACTAGCGGCCAAGAGACCCAGTACTTC
CASSFYTSGQETQYF
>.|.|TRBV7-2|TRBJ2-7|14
TGTGCCACCCACCAAAGGGGCCCGCATTACGAGCAGTACTTC
CATHQRGPHYEQYF
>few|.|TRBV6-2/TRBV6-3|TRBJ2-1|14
TGTGCCAGCACCCTAGAGGGGGTATTGAATGAGCAGTTCTTC
CASTLEGVLNEQFF
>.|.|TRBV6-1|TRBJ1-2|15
TGTGCCAGCAGGGGGACACCACCGAAGTCCTACGGCTACACCTTC
CASRGTPPKSYGYTF
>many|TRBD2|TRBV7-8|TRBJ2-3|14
TGTGCCAGCAGCGCCCGGGGGGGCACAGATACGCAGTATTTT
CASSARGGTDTQYF
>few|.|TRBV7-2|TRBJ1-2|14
TGTGCCAGCGCCGAATACGGACCTTTTCGCGGCTACACCTTC
CASAEYGPFRGYTF
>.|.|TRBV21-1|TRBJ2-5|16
TGTGCCAGCAGCAAATGGCTTGGGGACAGGGGGCGACCCCAGTACTTC
CASSKWLGDRGRPQYF
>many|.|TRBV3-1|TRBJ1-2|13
TGTGCCAGCAGCCCTTCGATGGGCTATGGCTACACCTTC
CASSPSMGYGYTF
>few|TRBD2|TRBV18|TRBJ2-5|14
TGTGCCAGCTCCCCTCGGGGAGGGGAAGAGACCCAGTACTTC
CASSPRGGEETQYF
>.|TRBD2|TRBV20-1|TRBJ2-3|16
TGCAGTGCTGGGGGGGCTAGCGGGGTCCTCACAGATACGCAGTATTTT
CSAGGASGVLTDTQYF
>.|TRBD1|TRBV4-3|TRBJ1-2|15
TGCGCCAGCAGCCAAGAAAAAGACAGGGCCGATGGCTACACCTTC
CASSQEKDRADGYTF
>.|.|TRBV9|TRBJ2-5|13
TGTGCCAGCAGCCGGCAGGGGTTTGAGACCCAGTACTTC
CASSRQGFETQYF
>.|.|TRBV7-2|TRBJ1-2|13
TGTGCCAGCAGGGTCGCGGGTCCCTATGGCTACACCTTC
CASRVAGPYGYTF
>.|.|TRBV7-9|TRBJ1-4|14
TGTGCCAGCAGCTCCTCGGGGGGGATTGAAAAACTGTTTTTT
CASSSSGGIEKLFF
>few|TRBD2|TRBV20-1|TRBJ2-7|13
TGCAGTGCTAGAGAGGCTAGCGGATACGAGCAGTACTTC
CSAREASGYEQYF
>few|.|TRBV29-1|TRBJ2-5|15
TGCAGCGTCGCCAGAGCGGTTGGGTCGGGGGAGACCCAGTACTTC
CSVARAVGSGETQYF
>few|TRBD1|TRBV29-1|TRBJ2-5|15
TGCAGCGTTGACTTGGGTCAGGGGGCGCGTGAGACCCAGTACTTC
CSVDLGQGARETQYF
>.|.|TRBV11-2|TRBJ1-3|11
TGTGCCAGCTCAAGCCTGGGCACCATATATTTT
CASSSLGTIYF
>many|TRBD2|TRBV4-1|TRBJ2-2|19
TGCGCCAGCAGCCAAGATCGGAGACTAGCGGGGGGGAACACCGGGGAGCTGTTTTTT
CASSQDRRLAGGNTGELFF
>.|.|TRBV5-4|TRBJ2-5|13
TGTGCCAGCAGACTGGAGGGGCAAGAGACCCAGTACTTC
CASRLEGQETQYF
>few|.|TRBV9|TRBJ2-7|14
TGTGCCAGCAGCGCCGATCATAGCAGTTTCGAGCAGTACTTC
CASSADHSSFEQYF
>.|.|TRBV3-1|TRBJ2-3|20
TGTGCCAGCAGCCCTACAAGAAGAGGCCTGGGACCGGCTAGCACAGATACGCAGTATTTT
CASSPTRRGLGPASTDTQYF
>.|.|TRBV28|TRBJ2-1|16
TGTGCCAGCAGTTCGTGGACCGCCAAATCCTACAATGAGCAGTTCTTC
CASSSWTAKSYNEQFF
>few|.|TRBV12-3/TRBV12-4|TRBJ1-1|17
TGTGCCAGCAGTCTCAATCCCTGGGGGGGTTGGGTGGCTGAAGCTTTCTTT
CASSLNPWGGWVAEAFF
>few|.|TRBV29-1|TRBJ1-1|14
TGCAGCGTTGTAAGCTTCGGCAGAAACACTGAAGCTTTCTTT
CSVVSFGRNTEAFF
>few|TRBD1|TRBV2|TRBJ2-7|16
TGTGCCAGCAGTCCCGGGACAGGGGCGGCCTCCTACGAGCAGTACTTC
CASSPGTGAASYEQYF
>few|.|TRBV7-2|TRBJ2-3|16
TGTGCCAGCAGCCCACCGGGACTTGCTCTACCGGATACGCAGTATTTT
CASSPPGLALPDTQYF
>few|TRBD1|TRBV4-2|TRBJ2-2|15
TGTGCCAGCAGCCAAGCAGGGGGCGGGTCCGGGGAGCTGTTTTTT
CASSQAGGGSGELFF
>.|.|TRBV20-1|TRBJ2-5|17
TGCAGTGGGACGAGTCCCGTCCAGGGGGGCCGGCAAGAGACCCAGTACTTC
CSGTSPVQGGRQETQYF
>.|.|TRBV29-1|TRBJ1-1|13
TGCAGCGTTGCGCCCCTGGCCCCCACTGAAGCTTTCTTT
CSVAPLAPTEAFF
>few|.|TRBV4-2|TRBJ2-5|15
TGTGCCAGCAGCCAAGATCCAAGCGGTGGAGAGACCCAGTACTTC
CASSQDPSGGETQYF
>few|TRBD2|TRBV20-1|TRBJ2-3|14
TGCAGTGCTCCTATAGCGGGGGAAAGAGATACGCAGTATTTT
CSAPIAGERDTQYF